This T cell receptor (beta chain) was captured in a study of T cells in Graves' hyperthyroidism and ophthalmopathy. Study-wide background: The initial diagnosis was the point when peripheral blood was collected, ahead of any treatment.

This clonotype was detected many times. TCR beta CDR3 regions were amplified from RNA. TCR CDR3 regions were first amplified by RT-PCR with HTBI primers. TCRdb reanalysed the multiplex PCR reads using MiXCR and keeps one entry per CDR3 protein. The top ten hold approximately 12% of the sample, which has 500,000 to 800,000 distinct CDR3 sequences, about 14% seen once. This CDR3 contains 15 residues. The germline gives CDR1 SNHLY, CDR2 FYNNEI. Trimming left V 3 bases short and J 2 bases short, with 11 bases between. Among ophthalmopathy patients, the Clinical Activity Score reached at least 3, the NOSPECS grade reached at least 4, and duration remained under 3 months.

The sequenced material came from blood. The chain links TRBV2 to TRBJ2-1; no reliable D call. This clonotype was sampled from a woman aged 50 to 60 with Graves' ophthalmopathy. The CDR3 DNA follows: TGTGCCAGCAGTGACCCCGGTAAGGCCTACAATGAGCAGTTCTTC. Translation gives CASSDPGKAYNEQFF.